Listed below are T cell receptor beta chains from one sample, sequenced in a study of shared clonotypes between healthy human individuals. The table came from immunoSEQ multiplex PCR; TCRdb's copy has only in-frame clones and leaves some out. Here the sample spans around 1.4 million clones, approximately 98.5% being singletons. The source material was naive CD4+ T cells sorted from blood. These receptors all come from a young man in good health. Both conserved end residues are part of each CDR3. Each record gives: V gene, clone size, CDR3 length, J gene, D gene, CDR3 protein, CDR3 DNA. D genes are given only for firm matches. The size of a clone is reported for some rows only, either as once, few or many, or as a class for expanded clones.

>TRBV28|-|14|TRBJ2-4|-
CASSLLEEGNIQYF
TGTGCCAGCAGTTTATTGGAGGAGGGAAACATTCAGTACTTC
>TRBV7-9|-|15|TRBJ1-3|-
CASSPVGGKENTIYF
TGTGCCAGCAGCCCCGTGGGGGGGAAGGAAAACACCATATATTTT
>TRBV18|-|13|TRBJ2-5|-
CASSPLMEETQYF
TGTGCCAGCTCACCTCTAATGGAGGAGACCCAGTACTTC
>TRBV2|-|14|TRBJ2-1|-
CASNRGTNNNEQFF
TGTGCCAGCAACCGTGGGACGAACAACAATGAGCAGTTCTTC
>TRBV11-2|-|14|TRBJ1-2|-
CASSLEGRPAAETF
TGTGCCAGCAGCTTAGAAGGACGGCCGGCCGCTGAAACCTTC
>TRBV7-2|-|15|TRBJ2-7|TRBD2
CASSPGLAASYEQYF
TGTGCCAGCAGCCCGGGACTAGCGGCGAGCTACGAGCAGTACTTC
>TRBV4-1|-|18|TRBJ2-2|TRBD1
CASSPTRWGTGYTGELFF
TGCGCCAGCAGCCCCACACGTTGGGGGACAGGGTACACCGGGGAGCTGTTTTTT
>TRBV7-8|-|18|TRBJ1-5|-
CASSLVGRDPITDQPQHF
TGTGCCAGCAGCTTAGTTGGACGGGACCCCATTACCGATCAGCCCCAGCATTTT
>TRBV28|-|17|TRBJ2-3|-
CASKFSRGNPQTDTQYF
TGTGCCAGCAAGTTTTCCCGTGGGAACCCACAGACAGATACGCAGTATTTT
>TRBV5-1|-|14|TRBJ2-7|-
CASSLARGADEQYF
TGCGCCAGCAGCTTGGCTCGGGGGGCGGACGAGCAGTACTTC
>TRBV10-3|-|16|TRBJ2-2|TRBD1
CAISEGTGRGAGELFF
TGTGCCATCAGTGAAGGGACAGGGAGGGGTGCCGGGGAGCTGTTTTTT
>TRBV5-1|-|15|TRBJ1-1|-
CASSLEGGKNTEAFF
TGCGCCAGCAGCTTGGAAGGGGGGAAGAACACTGAAGCTTTCTTT
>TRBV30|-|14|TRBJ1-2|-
CAWSVGGVHYGYTF
TGTGCCTGGAGTGTTGGAGGGGTCCACTATGGCTACACCTTC
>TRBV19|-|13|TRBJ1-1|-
CASSTEGTREAFF
TGTGCCAGTAGTACGGAGGGGACGAGAGAAGCTTTCTTT
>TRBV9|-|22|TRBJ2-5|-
CASSVAATGGPGMGSYQETQYF
TGTGCCAGCAGCGTAGCTGCAACAGGAGGACCGGGGATGGGATCGTACCAAGAGACCCAGTACTTC
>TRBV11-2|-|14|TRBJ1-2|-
CASSSLSGRYGYTF
TGTGCCAGCAGCTCCTTATCAGGGAGATATGGCTACACCTTC
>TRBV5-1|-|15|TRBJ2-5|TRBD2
CASSLVGGRRETQYF
TGCGCCAGCAGCTTGGTAGGCGGGAGAAGGGAGACCCAGTACTTC
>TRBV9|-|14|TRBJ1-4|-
CASSVGQNNEKLFF
TGTGCCAGCAGCGTAGGACAGAATAATGAAAAACTGTTTTTT
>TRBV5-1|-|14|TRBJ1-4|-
CASSLDRANEKLFF
TGCGCCAGCAGCTTGGACAGGGCTAATGAAAAACTGTTTTTT
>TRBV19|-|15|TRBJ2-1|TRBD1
CASSIQQGARNEQFF
TGTGCCAGTAGTATTCAACAGGGGGCGCGAAATGAGCAGTTCTTC
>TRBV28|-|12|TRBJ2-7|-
CASSLLPYEQYF
TGTGCCAGCAGCCTCCTGCCCTACGAGCAGTACTTC
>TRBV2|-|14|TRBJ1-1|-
CASSGRKSGSGAFF
TGTGCCAGCAGTGGACGCAAAAGCGGTTCGGGAGCTTTCTTT
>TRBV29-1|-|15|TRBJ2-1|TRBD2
CSVQGLAGGPNEQFF
TGCAGCGTTCAAGGACTAGCGGGAGGGCCAAATGAGCAGTTCTTC
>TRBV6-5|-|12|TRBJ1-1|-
CASQGVGTEAFF
TGTGCCAGCCAGGGAGTGGGCACTGAAGCTTTCTTT
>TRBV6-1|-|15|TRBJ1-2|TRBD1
CASSEATTGSYGYTF
TGTGCCAGCAGTGAAGCGACGACAGGGAGCTATGGCTACACCTTC
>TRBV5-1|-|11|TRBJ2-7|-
CASSGSYEQYF
TGCGCCAGCAGCGGTTCCTACGAGCAGTACTTC
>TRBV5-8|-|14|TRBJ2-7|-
CASSSDLRTSEQYF
TGTGCCAGCAGCTCGGACCTTAGGACAAGCGAGCAGTACTTC
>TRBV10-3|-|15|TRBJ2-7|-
CAISLSGTGSSEQYF
TGTGCCATCAGCCTTAGCGGGACAGGTTCATCCGAGCAGTACTTC
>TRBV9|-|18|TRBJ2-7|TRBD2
CASSVAPGLAGGDYEQYF
TGTGCCAGCAGCGTAGCTCCGGGACTAGCGGGAGGGGACTACGAGCAGTACTTC
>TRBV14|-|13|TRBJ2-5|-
CASSQNHQETQYF
TGTGCCAGCAGCCAGAACCACCAAGAGACCCAGTACTTC
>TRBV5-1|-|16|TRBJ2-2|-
CASSLEASPNTGELFF
TGCGCCAGCAGCTTGGAGGCCAGCCCAAACACCGGGGAGCTGTTTTTT
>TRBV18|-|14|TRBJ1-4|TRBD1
CASSPDRVYEKLFF
TGTGCCAGCTCACCGGACAGGGTGTACGAAAAACTGTTTTTT
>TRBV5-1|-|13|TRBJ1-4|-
CASSLVPLEKLFF
TGCGCCAGCAGCTTGGTACCGCTTGAAAAACTGTTTTTT
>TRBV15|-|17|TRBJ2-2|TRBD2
CATSRVLTSDQTGELFF
TGTGCCACCAGCAGAGTACTAACTAGCGACCAGACCGGGGAGCTGTTTTTT
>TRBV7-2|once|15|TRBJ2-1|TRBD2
CASSTGLAGGGEQFF
TGTGCCAGCAGCACGGGACTAGCGGGAGGAGGGGAGCAGTTCTTC
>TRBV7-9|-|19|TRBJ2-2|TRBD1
CASSYGTAVGHLNTGELFF
TGTGCCAGCAGCTATGGGACAGCGGTGGGTCATTTGAACACCGGGGAGCTGTTTTTT
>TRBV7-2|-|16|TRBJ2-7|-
CASSSGLYSFSYEQYF
TGTGCCAGCAGCTCCGGACTCTACTCATTCTCCTACGAGCAGTACTTC
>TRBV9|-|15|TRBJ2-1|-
CASSVSGETYNEQFF
TGTGCCAGCAGCGTATCGGGGGAGACGTACAATGAGCAGTTCTTC
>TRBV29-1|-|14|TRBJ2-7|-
CSVGAKKSSYEQYF
TGCAGCGTTGGGGCCAAGAAAAGCTCCTACGAGCAGTACTTC
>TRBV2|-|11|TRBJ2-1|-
CASSVGQGGFF
TGTGCCAGCAGTGTCGGGCAAGGGGGGTTCTTC
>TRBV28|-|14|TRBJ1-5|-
CASSLAGGNQPQHF
TGTGCCAGCAGTTTAGCGGGGGGCAATCAGCCCCAGCATTTT
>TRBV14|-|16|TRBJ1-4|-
CASSQEGDWRNEKLFF
TGTGCCAGCAGCCAAGAGGGGGACTGGCGGAATGAAAAACTGTTTTTT
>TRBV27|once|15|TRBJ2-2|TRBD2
CASSILAGGTGELFF
TGTGCCAGCAGTATACTAGCGGGAGGTACCGGGGAGCTGTTTTTT
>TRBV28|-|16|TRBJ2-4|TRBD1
CASSLGTGAAKNIQYF
TGTGCCAGCAGTTTAGGGACAGGGGCAGCCAAAAACATTCAGTACTTC
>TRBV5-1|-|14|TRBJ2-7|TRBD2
CASSLGGPGREQYF
TGCGCCAGCAGCTTGGGGGGCCCCGGGAGGGAGCAGTACTTC
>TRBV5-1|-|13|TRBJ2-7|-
CASSLLGAYEQYF
TGCGCCAGCAGCTTGTTGGGAGCCTACGAGCAGTACTTC